The source of this TCR beta chain is a study of cytomegalovirus exposure and HLA in healthy donors. The CDR3 runs 14 residues. V was shortened by 0 bases and J by 11 bases, with 17 bases between the two germline ends. Germline loops: CDR1 SGDLS, CDR2 YYNGEE. Amplification used 60 Vbeta primers and 13 Jbeta primers. TCRdb's copy holds only in-frame clones and misses some; the assay was immunoSEQ multiplex PCR. The sample yields around 160,000 clones, around 78% seen once. The specimen sequenced was PBMCs. This receptor was obtained from a woman aged 40 to 50 in good health and CMV-seronegative. The chain couples TRBV9 to TRBJ1-1, with a weak D call TRBD1 (5 bases). The CDR3 DNA is TGTGCCAGCAGCGTAGATCGCGGAGGGGCGGCCGCTTTCTTT. This gives the protein CASSVDRGGAAAFF.